The 26 T cell receptor beta chains in this list originate from one sample, sequenced in a study of T cell repertoires in cytomegalovirus infection. TCRdb analysed the reads with MiXCR anew, one entry per CDR3 protein. The table records roughly 500,000 distinct CDR3 sequences, 15% to 20% of them present only once. Sequencing used CD8+ T cells from PBMCs. The receptors stem from a human donor in good health (CMV status not recorded). Some clones in this sample may be carry-over from other donors' samples.

Comments on this clonotype: A read error may explain this, as a much larger clone is one base away. Because the CDR3 is missing its conserved closing phenylalanine or tryptophan, this is likely a read error. V and J are TRBV7-2 and TRBJ2-1, with 9 bases that match TRBD2. Germline V gene sequence: CDR1 SGHTA, CDR2 FQGNSA. There are 18 residues in the CDR3. The CDR3 sequence: CASSLAGTHPSSYNEQFL. CDR3 bases: TGTGCCAGCAGCCTAGCGGGGACGCATCCTAGCTCCTACAATGAGCAGTTCTTA.

This clonotype appeared many times. The rearrangement links TRBV6-1 to TRBJ1-1; D gene ambiguous. Trimming took 4 bases from V and 1 from J, leaving 7 bases between them. The germline V gene encodes CDR1 MNHNS and CDR2 SASEGT. CDR3 size: 13 residues. CDR3 DNA: TGTGCCAGCAGTGCTACAGAGAACACTGAAGCTTTCTTT. This codes for CASSATENTEAFF.

Many counts were recorded for this clonotype. The chain has TRBV5-1 and TRBJ2-3; TRBD2 matches at 12 bases. V lost 4 bases to trimming and J lost 1 base; unmatched junction nucleotides: 7. CDR1 SGHRS and CDR2 YFSETQ come from the germline V gene. The CDR3 contains 17 residues. The CDR3 spells CASSLTTSGRRTDTQYF. CDR3 in DNA: TGCGCCAGCAGCCTGACGACTAGCGGGAGACGCACAGATACGCAGTATTTT.

V usage is TRBV5-1 and J usage is TRBJ2-3, with no clear D. CDR1 is SGHRS and CDR2 is YFSETQ in the germline V gene. The CDR3 has 11 residues. Trimming stripped 7 bases from V and 4 bases from J, with 7 bases between. The CDR3 spells CASGLADTQYF. For the CDR3, the DNA is TGCGCCAGCGGGTTGGCAGATACGCAGTATTTT.

At least ten counts were recorded for this clonotype. This chain uses TRBV5-6 with TRBJ1-2, with 10 bases lining up with TRBD1. The CDR3 sequence is 14 residues long. V dropped 2 bases and J dropped 7; count of bases not matched to a gene: 5. Germline lookup yields CDR1 SGHDT and CDR2 YYEEEE. DNA for the CDR3: TGTGCCAGCAGCTTAGGGACAGGGGTTCCTGGCTACACCTTC. Its translation is CASSLGTGVPGYTF.

J is TRBJ2-3 and V is TRBV7-9; 7 bases match TRBD1. After removal of 6 bases from V and 2 bases from J, the junction contained 5 bases not matched to a gene. The germline V gene has CDR1 SEHNR and CDR2 FQNEAQ (reference sequence). The CDR3 has 14 residues. In nucleotides, the CDR3 is TGTGCCAGCAGACCGGACAGGAACACAGATACGCAGTATTTT. This gives the protein CASRPDRNTDTQYF.

In its sample, this clonotype was seen many times. The chain joins TRBV12-3 or TRBV12-4 to TRBJ1-1; 7 bases agree with TRBD1. Trimming took 6 bases from V and 5 from J; bases not matched to a gene: 18. The CDR3 covers 17 residues. The CDR3 sequence is CASSRRVAGGLGTEAFF. DNA of the CDR3: TGTGCCAGCAGCAGGAGGGTGGCAGGGGGTCTGGGAACTGAAGCTTTCTTT.

A note on this clonotype: Since a much larger clone is just one base distant, this may be a read error. This rearrangement joins TRBV27 to TRBJ1-1; 9 positions agree with TRBD1. This CDR3 has 23 residues. Germline CDR1 and CDR2: MNHEY and SMNVEV (reference sequence). The CDR3 spells CASSSLLGRDRAPLFSRGTEACF. The CDR3 nucleotides read TGTGCCAGCAGTTCCCTCTTAGGTAGGGACAGGGCCCCCCTTTTCTCCCGGGGCACTGAAGCTTGCTTT.

The chain uses TRBV6-5 and TRBJ1-1, with 7 bases that match TRBD1. This CDR3 spans 16 amino acids. Trimming removed 6 bases from V and 3 bases from J; junction bases left unmatched: 13. Germline CDR1 reads MNHEY; CDR2 reads SVGAGI. CDR3 sequence: CASSPSTGELDTEAFF. In DNA form, the CDR3 reads TGTGCCAGCAGCCCTTCTACAGGGGAACTGGACACTGAAGCTTTCTTT.

This clonotype was seen only a few times. This chain connects TRBV27 to TRBJ2-7, with D possibly being TRBD2 (6 bases). Looked up from germline, CDR1 is MNHEY and CDR2 is SMNVEV (reference sequence). V gave up 2 bases and J gave up 4 bases, with 12 bases separating them. The CDR3 consists of 14 residues. As DNA, the CDR3 is TGTGCCAGCAGTTTAGCGAAAGGGACTTACGAGCAGTACTTC. Translating it yields CASSLAKGTYEQYF.

This rearrangement joins TRBV5-1 to TRBJ2-7, with 11 bases that match TRBD1. The germline CDR1 and CDR2 sequences are SGHRS and YFSETQ. The V and J ends lost 3 bases and 4 bases, in that order; junction bases with no gene match: 6. This CDR3 is built from 15 residues. CDR3 region: CASSSDRDRGYEQYF. DNA for the CDR3: TGCGCCAGCAGCTCCGACCGGGACAGGGGGTACGAGCAGTACTTC.

This rearrangement joins TRBV7-9 to TRBJ2-1, with 11 bases fitting TRBD2. V dropped 5 bases and J dropped 5; count of bases not matched to a gene: 14. The CDR3 consists of 18 residues. From germline, CDR1 is SEHNR and CDR2 FQNEAQ (reference sequence). The CDR3, as DNA: TGTGCCAGCAGCCCCACTAGCGGGGGTCTCCGGAGCAACAATGAGCAGTTCTTC. It is translated as CASSPTSGGLRSNNEQFF.

This clonotype was seen at least ten times. This chain connects TRBV7-3 to TRBJ2-3, with D tentatively TRBD2 (6 bases). Germline V gives CDR1 SGHTA, CDR2 FQGTGA. The CDR3 covers 18 residues. Trimming took 5 bases from V and 2 from J, leaving 23 bases between them. The CDR3 coding sequence is TGTGCCAGCAGCGCCTGGGGTACCACGGGGGAGTTCACAGATACGCAGTATTTT. Protein product: CASSAWGTTGEFTDTQYF.

The chain uses TRBV10-3 and TRBJ1-3; possibly TRBD1 for D (5 bases). Germline assignment: CDR1 ENHRY and CDR2 SYGVKD. The CDR3 runs to 15 residues. Trimming stripped 10 bases from V and 3 bases from J, with 19 bases between. CDR3 sequence reads: CAKERDQRYGNTIYF. CDR3 bases: TGTGCCAAAGAAAGGGACCAGAGATATGGAAACACCATATATTTT.

This clonotype occurred many times. The gene calls are TRBV12-5 and TRBJ2-1; unclear D gene. CDR1 is LGHNT and CDR2 is FRNRAP in the germline V gene. The CDR3 consists of 11 residues. Trimming shortened V by 2 bases and J by 7 bases, and 3 bases separated the two germline ends. The CDR3 reads CASGLRNEQFF. Here the CDR3 DNA reads TGTGCTAGTGGTTTGCGGAATGAGCAGTTCTTC. Drawing the rest from reference TRBV12-5 and TRBJ2-1, the complete variable domain is DARVTQTPRHKVTEMGQEVTMRCQPILGHNTVFWYRQTMMQGLELLAYFRNRAPLDDSGMPKDRFSAEMPDATLATLKIQPSEPRDSAVYFCASGLRNEQFFGPGTRLTVL.

This clonotype was seen at least ten times. This chain links TRBV7-3 with TRBJ1-1; D call uncertain. CDR1 and CDR2 from the germline V gene are SGHTA and FQGTGA. This CDR3 region has 13 residues. Trimming cost V 6 bases and J 4 bases, with 12 bases left between them. DNA for the CDR3: TGTGCCAGCAGACTGGGTAGTGGCACTGAAGCTTTCTTT. The encoded protein is CASRLGSGTEAFF.

The rearrangement links TRBV28 to TRBJ1-1, with 7 bases identical to TRBD1. Germline loops: CDR1 MDHEN, CDR2 SYDVKM. The CDR3 is made up of 18 amino acids. V trimming: 2 bases; J trimming: 4 bases; junction bases outside the gene matches: 16. The CDR3 DNA reads as TGTGCCAGCAGTTTAGCTTTCCCGATGGCAGGGGGAATCACTGAAGCTTTCTTT. Amino acids: CASSLAFPMAGGITEAFF. Complete variable domain (other parts from reference TRBV28 and TRBJ1-1): DVKVTQSSRYLVKRTGEKVFLECVQDMDHENMFWYRQDPGLGLRLIYFSYDVKMKEKGDIPEGYSVSREKKERFSLILESASTNQTSMYLCASSLAFPMAGGITEAFFGQGTRLTVV.

This clonotype occurred a few times. The gene calls are TRBV9 and TRBJ1-1; no clear D gene. The V and J ends lost 0 bases and 1 base respectively, with 7 bases between them. Germline lookup yields CDR1 SGDLS and CDR2 YYNGEE. The CDR3 sequence is 14 residues long. The CDR3 region has the DNA TGTGCCAGCAGCGTAGAAGCGGAGAACACTGAAGCTTTCTTT. It specifies CASSVEAENTEAFF.

In this sample, this clonotype turned up a few times. The DNA of the CDR3 is TGTGCCAGCAGCTCGCCCATAGGGCCGAGCACTGAAGCTTTCTTT. Protein product: CASSSPIGPSTEAFF. The chain has TRBV9 and TRBJ1-1; D is ambiguous. Germline CDR1 reads SGDLS; CDR2 reads YYNGEE. CDR3 length: 15 residues. The V gene lost 4 bases and the J gene lost 4 bases, with 17 bases spanning the gap.

This clonotype was seen a few times. The chain uses TRBV5-1 and TRBJ2-7; D possibly corresponds to TRBD2 (5 bases). Trimming removed 4 bases from V and 0 bases from J, with 23 bases in between. The germline CDR1 and CDR2 sequences are SGHRS and YFSETQ. This CDR3 is built from 18 residues. The CDR3 coding sequence is TGCGCCAGCAGCGACGGATCCTTGAAGAGGCGGGCCTCCTACGAGCAGTACTTC. This encodes CASSDGSLKRRASYEQYF.

This clonotype showed up just a few times. The rearrangement joins TRBV15 to TRBJ1-4; TRBD1 is a possible D gene (6 bases). The CDR3 extends over 14 amino acids. Trimming removed 4 bases from V and 3 bases from J, with 9 bases in between. The germline gives CDR1 LNHNV, CDR2 YYDKDF (reference sequence). The DNA for the CDR3 is TGTGCCACCAGCACAGGGGTTCCTAATGAAAAACTGTTTTTT. Its protein product is CATSTGVPNEKLFF.

This clonotype showed up many times. V is TRBV11-3 and J is TRBJ2-7, with D perhaps TRBD1 (5 bases). The ends were cut back, 5 bases at V and 2 bases at J, with 13 bases in the middle. Germline CDR1 and CDR2: SGHNT and YENEEA. This CDR3 comprises 14 residues. CDR3 amino acids: CASSPDAGTYEQYF. The CDR3 region has the DNA TGTGCCAGCAGCCCAGACGCAGGGACCTACGAGCAGTACTTC.

This clonotype came up many times. The rearrangement links TRBV12-3 or TRBV12-4 to TRBJ1-2; a weak D match, TRBD1 (5 bases). V lost 5 bases to trimming and J lost 3 bases, with 16 bases between them. The CDR3 is made up of 15 amino acids. CDR3 loop: CASSQSGRLDYGYTF. The CDR3, as DNA: TGTGCCAGCAGTCAGTCGGGGCGATTAGACTATGGCTACACCTTC.

This clonotype was seen a handful of times. The CDR3 here is CATSDRHPGLETQYF. CDR3 in DNA: TGTGCCACCAGTGATCGACACCCCGGCCTAGAGACCCAGTACTTC. V usage is TRBV15 and J usage is TRBJ2-5; D is ambiguous. Germline CDR1 reads LNHNV; CDR2 reads YYDKDF (reference sequence). V dropped 6 bases and J dropped 4 bases, with 18 bases sitting between them. This CDR3 is 15 amino acids long.

There are many counts of this clonotype. This rearrangement joins TRBV11-2 to TRBJ1-3; D might be TRBD1 (5 bases). This CDR3 is built from 16 residues. The ends were cut back, 5 bases at V and 0 bases at J, with 14 bases in the middle. Looked up from germline, CDR1 is SGHAT and CDR2 is FQNNGV. The CDR3 region has the DNA TGTGCCAGCAGCCCCCCCGACAGATACTCTGGAAACACCATATATTTT. This codes for CASSPPDRYSGNTIYF.

This clonotype turned up a few times. The rearrangement links TRBV13 to TRBJ1-4; no firm D call. Per germline, CDR1 PRHDT and CDR2 FYEKMQ (reference sequence). The V end was cut by 4 bases, the J end by 7 bases, with 16 bases between. This CDR3 has 15 amino acids. CDR3 nucleotides: TGTGCCAGCAGCTCCGTCGGGTTCAGTGGTGAAAAACTGTTTTTT. It translates to CASSSVGFSGEKLFF.